The T cell receptor (beta chain) under discussion was sequenced for a study of cytomegalovirus exposure and HLA in healthy donors. It was healthy bone marrow donors who served as donors. V was clipped by 4 bases and J by 5 bases, with 15 bases between them. CDR3 length: 14 amino acids. The germline gives CDR1 SGHNT, CDR2 YYREEE (reference sequence). Primers: 60 Vbeta forward and 13 Jbeta reverse. Here immunoSEQ multiplex PCR was the method, and the copy in TCRdb shows in-frame clones only, minus some. The sample carries some 130,000 clones, 55% to 75% recorded once. The sequenced sample consisted of PBMCs. The source of this sequence is a man aged 25-40 years in good health and CMV-seropositive. V usage is TRBV5-4 and J usage is TRBJ2-5; perhaps TRBD1 as D (7 bases). The CDR3, as DNA: TGTGCCAGCAGCCTAGGAGGGGGCGGTGAGACCCAGTACTTC. This encodes CASSLGGGGETQYF.